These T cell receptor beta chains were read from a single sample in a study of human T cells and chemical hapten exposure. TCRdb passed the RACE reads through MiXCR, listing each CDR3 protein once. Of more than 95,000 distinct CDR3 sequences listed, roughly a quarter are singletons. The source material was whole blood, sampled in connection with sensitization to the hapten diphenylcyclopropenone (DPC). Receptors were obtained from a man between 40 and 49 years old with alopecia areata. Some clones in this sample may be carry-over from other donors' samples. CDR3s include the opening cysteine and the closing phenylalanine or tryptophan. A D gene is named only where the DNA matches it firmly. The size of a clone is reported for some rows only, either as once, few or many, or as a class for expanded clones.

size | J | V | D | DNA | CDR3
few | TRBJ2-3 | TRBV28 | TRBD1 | TGTGCCAGCAGTTCCCCCACCGGGACAGGAGGCCATACGCAGTATTTT | CASSSPTGTGGHTQYF
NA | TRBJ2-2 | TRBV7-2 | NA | TGTGCCAGCAGTAGGGACTCCTCCACCGGGGAGCTGTTTTTC | CASSRDSSTGELFF
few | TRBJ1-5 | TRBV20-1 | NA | TGCAGTGCTAGACCCGGTAATAGCAATCAGCCCCAGCATTTT | CSARPGNSNQPQHF
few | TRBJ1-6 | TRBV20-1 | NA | TGCAGTGCTAGTCGGGGGGGCAATTCACCCCTCCACTTT | CSASRGGNSPLHF
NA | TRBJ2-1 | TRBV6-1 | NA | TGTGCCAGCAGTGTTAAAGGACCAGGGCAGTTCTTC | CASSVKGPGQFF
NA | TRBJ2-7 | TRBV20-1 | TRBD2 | TGCAGTGCTCCCCGGACTAGCGGGAGGGCCTACGAGCAGTACTTC | CSAPRTSGRAYEQYF
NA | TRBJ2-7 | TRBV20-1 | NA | TGCAGTGCTAGAGATAAGCGGACCCGTTTTTTCTACGAGCAGTACTTC | CSARDKRTRFFYEQYF
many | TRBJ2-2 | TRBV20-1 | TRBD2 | TGCAGTGCTAGAAGACCGGGACTAGCGGGAGCCGGGGAGCTGTTTTTT | CSARRPGLAGAGELFF
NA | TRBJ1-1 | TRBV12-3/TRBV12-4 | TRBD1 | TGTGCCAGCAGATACTCAAACAGGGGGAACACTGAAGCTTTCTTT | CASRYSNRGNTEAFF
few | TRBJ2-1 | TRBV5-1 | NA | TGCGCCAGCAGCTTTCGAGCGGAGAATTACAATGAGCAGTTCTTC | CASSFRAENYNEQFF
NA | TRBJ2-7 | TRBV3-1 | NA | TGTGCCAGCAGCCAAGGCCCAGGAGTTACCGAGCAGTACTTC | CASSQGPGVTEQYF
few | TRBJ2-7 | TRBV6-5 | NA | TGTGCCAGCAGGACGGGAACCTACGAGCAGTACTTC | CASRTGTYEQYF
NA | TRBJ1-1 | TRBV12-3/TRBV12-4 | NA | TGTGCCAGCAAGCCGGGACGTTTGAACACTGAAGCTTTCTTT | CASKPGRLNTEAFF
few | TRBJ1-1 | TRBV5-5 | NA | TGTGCCAGCAGCTTGGTAGGACGGACTGAAGCTTTCTTT | CASSLVGRTEAFF
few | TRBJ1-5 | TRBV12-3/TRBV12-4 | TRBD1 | TGTGCCAGCAGTGTTGACAGGGTGAGTCAGCCCCAGCATTTT | CASSVDRVSQPQHF
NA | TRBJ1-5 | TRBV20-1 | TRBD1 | TGCAGTGCTAGCATTCCACAGGGGGTTAGTCAGCCCCAGCATTTT | CSASIPQGVSQPQHF
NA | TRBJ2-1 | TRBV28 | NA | TGTGCCAGCAGTCCAACGGGAACCCCCTACAATGAGCAGTTCTTC | CASSPTGTPYNEQFF
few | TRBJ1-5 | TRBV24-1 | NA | TGTGCCACCAGTGTTGGCAGCAATCAGCCCCAGCATTTT | CATSVGSNQPQHF
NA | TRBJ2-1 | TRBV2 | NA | TGTGCCAGCAGTGGAGGCTACAATGAGCAGTTCTTC | CASSGGYNEQFF
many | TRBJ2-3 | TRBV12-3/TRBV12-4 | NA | TGTGCCAGCAGTTTCGGGACGCGGGATACGCAGTATTTT | CASSFGTRDTQYF
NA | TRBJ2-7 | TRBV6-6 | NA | TGTGCCAGCAGCCAGACAGGACGTGCCGAGCAGTACTTC | CASSQTGRAEQYF
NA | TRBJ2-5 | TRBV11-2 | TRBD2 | TGTGCCAGCAGCCTGGGTACTAGCGCACTAGTGGACGAGACCCAGTACTTC | CASSLGTSALVDETQYF
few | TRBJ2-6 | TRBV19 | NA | TGTGCCAGTAGTGAGCATAGCTCTGGGGCCAACGTCCTGACTTTC | CASSEHSSGANVLTF
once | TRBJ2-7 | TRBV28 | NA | TGTGCCAGCAGTTACCGACAGGACTCCTTTTTGGACGAGCAGTACTTC | CASSYRQDSFLDEQYF
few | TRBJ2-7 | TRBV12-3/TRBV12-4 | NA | TGTGCCAGCAGGCGCGCTACCACGGGGGAGCAGTACTTC | CASRRATTGEQYF
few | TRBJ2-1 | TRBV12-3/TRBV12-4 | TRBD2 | TGTGCCAGCAGTTTAGAGATCGGGCTAGCGGGAGAATCCCAGTTCTTC | CASSLEIGLAGESQFF
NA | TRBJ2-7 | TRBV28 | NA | TGTGCCAGCAGCTTAGGCGGAGACTACGAGCAGTACTTC | CASSLGGDYEQYF
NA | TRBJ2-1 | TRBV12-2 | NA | TGTGCAAGTCGCTTAGCCGCCAGGGGGAGCTCCTACAATGAGCAGTTCTTC | CASRLAARGSSYNEQFF
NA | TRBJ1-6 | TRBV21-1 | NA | TGTGCCAGCAGCAATCCATGCGGGGCGAGCTCCTATAATTCACCCCTCCACTTT | CASSNPCGASSYNSPLHF
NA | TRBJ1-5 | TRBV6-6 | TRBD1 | TGTGCCAGCAGAGATACAGGACAGGGTCGTAATCAGCCCCAGCATTTT | CASRDTGQGRNQPQHF
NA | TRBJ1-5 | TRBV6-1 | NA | TGTGCCAGCAGAGGTACAGGGTCGGTTCAGCCCCAGCATTTT | CASRGTGSVQPQHF
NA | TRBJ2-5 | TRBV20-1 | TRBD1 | TGCAGTGCTAGACCGGGACAGGGGTACCAAGAGACCCAGTACTTC | CSARPGQGYQETQYF
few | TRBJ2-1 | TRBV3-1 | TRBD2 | TGTGCCAGCAGCCAAGGACCAGCGGGAGGGAGGGAGCAGTTCTTC | CASSQGPAGGREQFF
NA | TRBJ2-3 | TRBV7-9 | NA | TGTGCCAGCAGCTTAGAGGGGTCCGGCACAGATACGCAGTATTTT | CASSLEGSGTDTQYF
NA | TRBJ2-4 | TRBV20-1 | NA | TGCAGTGCAAGGGCACTAGCCAAAAACATTCAGTACTTC | CSARALAKNIQYF
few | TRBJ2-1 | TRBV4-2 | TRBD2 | TGTGCCAGCAGCCAAGAACTAGCGGGAGCGAGGAATGAGCAGTTCTTC | CASSQELAGARNEQFF
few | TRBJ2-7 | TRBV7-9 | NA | TGTGCCAGCAGCTTACAGGTCGCCTACGAGCAGTACTTC | CASSLQVAYEQYF
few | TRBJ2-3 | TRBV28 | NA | TGTGCCAGCAGTTCCGGGACAGCGGGACACACAGATACGCAGTATTTT | CASSSGTAGHTDTQYF
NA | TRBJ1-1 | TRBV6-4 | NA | TGTGCCAGCAGCCCAGAAAAAGGCCTCATGAACACTGAAGCTTTCTTT | CASSPEKGLMNTEAFF
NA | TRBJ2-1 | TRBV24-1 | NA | TGTGCCACCAGTGATCAAGGGCTGGGATCCTACAATGAGCAGTTCTTC | CATSDQGLGSYNEQFF
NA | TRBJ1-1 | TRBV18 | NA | TGTGCCAGCTCACCACCGGGACACCCAGGAGCTTTCTTT | CASSPPGHPGAFF
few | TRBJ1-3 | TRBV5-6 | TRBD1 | TGTGCCAGCAGCTTGTGGGGACAGACCACTGGAAACACCATATATTTT | CASSLWGQTTGNTIYF
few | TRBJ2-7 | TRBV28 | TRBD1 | TGTGCCAGCAGCTCGACAGGGGGAATCTACGAGCAGTACTTC | CASSSTGGIYEQYF
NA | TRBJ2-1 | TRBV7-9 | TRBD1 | TGTGCCAGCAGCGGCAGGGGGTCCTCCTACAATGAGCAGTTCTTC | CASSGRGSSYNEQFF
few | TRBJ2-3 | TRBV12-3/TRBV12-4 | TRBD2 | TGTGCCAGCAGTTTGCGGGCTAGCGGCAGGGATACGCAGTATTTT | CASSLRASGRDTQYF
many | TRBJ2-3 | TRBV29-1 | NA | TGCAGCGTCGAACAGGGAGACCCCACAGATACGCAGTATTTT | CSVEQGDPTDTQYF
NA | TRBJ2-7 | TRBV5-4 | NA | TGTGCCAGCAGCGGGCTGGGGGACGAGCAGTACTTC | CASSGLGDEQYF
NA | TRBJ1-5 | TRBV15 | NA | TGTGCCACCAGCAGAGCCGGACTCTCTCGGGCCAATCAGCCCCAGCATTTT | CATSRAGLSRANQPQHF
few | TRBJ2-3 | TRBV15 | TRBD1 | TGTGCCACCAGCAGACCACAGGGGGCGCGGAGCACAGATACGCAGTATTTT | CATSRPQGARSTDTQYF
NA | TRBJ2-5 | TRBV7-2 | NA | TGTGCCAGCAGCTTAACGCAGACCTTGGAGACCCAGTACTTC | CASSLTQTLETQYF
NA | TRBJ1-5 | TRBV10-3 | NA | TGTGCCATCAGTGAGTCCAGTGGGCAGGGCGGCCAGCCCCAGCATTTT | CAISESSGQGGQPQHF